This entry is about one TCR beta chain. Antigen: not known. The germline V and J ends were trimmed by 6 bases and 0 bases, with 9 bases remaining between them. CDR3 size: 14 residues. Per the germline V gene, CDR1 is ENHRY and CDR2 is SYGVKD. This sample was taken from a study of cytomegalovirus exposure and HLA in healthy donors. Whole-study context: Of around 400 genotyped donors, around 86% grouped in the Caucasian-associated ancestry cluster. Study results and limitations: A later look showed TCR association rates differing by HLA locus, highest for DRB1 and lowest for HLA-C.

PCR involved 60 Vbeta and 13 Jbeta primers. Using immunoSEQ multiplex PCR, the repertoire was profiled, and TCRdb retains in-frame clones only, with some absent. The table shows roughly 97,000 clones, with around 72% occurring only once. This clonotype originated in a man aged 35-49 years in good health and CMV-seronegative. The sample was PBMCs. This chain joins TRBV10-3 and TRBJ1-3; D is uncertain. CDR3 bases: TGTGCCATCAGGGGAGTGAGCTCTGGAAACACCATATATTTT. Protein product: CAIRGVSSGNTIYF.